This T cell receptor beta chain emerged from a study of blood T cell repertoires in COVID-19. For the study at large: Italy, Spain and the United States were the sources of the convalescent and acute COVID-19 samples.

Germline CDR1 and CDR2: SGHAT and FQNNGV. Trimming took off 2 bases at V and 1 base at J, with 9 bases between the two ends. This CDR3 contains 15 residues. The data were produced by immunoSEQ multiplex PCR, yet TCRdb's version contains in-frame clones alone and is incomplete. In the table there are roughly 380,000 clones, over 75% of which are singletons. Donors in Cohort 3 who had recovered were those with two negative PCRs, healthcare professional clearance, or resolution of their symptoms. The TCR originated in a man younger than 40 who had recovered from COVID-19. Sequenced: PBMCs or T cells enriched from blood (not recorded which). The V and J genes are TRBV11-2 and TRBJ1-3; D gene ambiguous. CDR3 bases: TGTGCCAGCAGCTTACCGGGAAATTCTGGAAACACCATATATTTT. This translates into CASSLPGNSGNTIYF.